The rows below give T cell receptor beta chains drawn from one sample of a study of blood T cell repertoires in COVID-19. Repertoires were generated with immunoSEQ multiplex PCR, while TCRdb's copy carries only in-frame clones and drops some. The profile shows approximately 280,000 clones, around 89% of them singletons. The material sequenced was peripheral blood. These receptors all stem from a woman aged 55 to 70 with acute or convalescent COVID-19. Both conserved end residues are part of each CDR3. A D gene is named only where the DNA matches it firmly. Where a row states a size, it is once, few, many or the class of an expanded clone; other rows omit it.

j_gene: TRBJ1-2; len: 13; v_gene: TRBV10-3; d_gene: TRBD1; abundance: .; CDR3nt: TGTGCCATCAGCCTGGGACAGGCGTATGGCTACACCTTC; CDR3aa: CAISLGQAYGYTF
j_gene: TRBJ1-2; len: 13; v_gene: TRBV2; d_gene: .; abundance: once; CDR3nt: TGTGCCAGCAGCCTACAGGCGCACTATGGCTACACCTTC; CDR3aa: CASSLQAHYGYTF
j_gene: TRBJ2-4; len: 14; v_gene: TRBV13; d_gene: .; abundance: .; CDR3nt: TGTGCCAGCAGCTTAGGGCTAGCATTCAACATTCAGTACTTC; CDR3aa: CASSLGLAFNIQYF
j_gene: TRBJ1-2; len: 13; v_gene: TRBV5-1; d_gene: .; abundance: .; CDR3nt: TGCGCCAGCAGCTCCGGGACTAACTATGGCTACACCTTC; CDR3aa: CASSSGTNYGYTF
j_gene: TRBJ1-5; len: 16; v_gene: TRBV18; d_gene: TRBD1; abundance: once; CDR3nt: TGTGCCAGCTCACTGGGTCGGGACAGGTATAATCAGCCCCAGCATTTT; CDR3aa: CASSLGRDRYNQPQHF
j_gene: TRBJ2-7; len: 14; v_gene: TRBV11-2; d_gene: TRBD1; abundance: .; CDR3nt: TGTGCCAGCAGCACGGGACAGGGGGCCTACGAGCAGTACTTC; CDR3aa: CASSTGQGAYEQYF
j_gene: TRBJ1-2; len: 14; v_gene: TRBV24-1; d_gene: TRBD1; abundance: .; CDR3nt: TGTGCCACCAGTGGAACCCGGACAGGGTTTGGCTACACCTTC; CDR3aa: CATSGTRTGFGYTF
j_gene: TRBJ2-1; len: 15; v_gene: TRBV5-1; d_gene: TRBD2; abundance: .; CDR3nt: TGCGCCAGCAGACAAGCGGGACGGGATTACAATGAGCAGTTCTTC; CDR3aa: CASRQAGRDYNEQFF
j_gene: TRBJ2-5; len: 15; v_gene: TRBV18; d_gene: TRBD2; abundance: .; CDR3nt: TGTGCCAGCTCACCACGGGGGGGGACGCAAGAGACCCAGTACTTC; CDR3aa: CASSPRGGTQETQYF
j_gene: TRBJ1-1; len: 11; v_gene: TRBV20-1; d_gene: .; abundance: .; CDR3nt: TGCAGTGCTAGCCGCAGGGATGAGGCTTTCTTT; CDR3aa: CSASRRDEAFF
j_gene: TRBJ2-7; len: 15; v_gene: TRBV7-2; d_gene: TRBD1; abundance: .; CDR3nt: TGTGCCAGCAGCCTAGAGGGACAGAGCATCTACGAGCAGTACTTC; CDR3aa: CASSLEGQSIYEQYF
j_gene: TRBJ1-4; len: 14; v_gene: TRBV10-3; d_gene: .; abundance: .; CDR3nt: TGTGCCATCAGTGAGTCGACAATTGGCGAAAAACTGTTTTTT; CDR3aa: CAISESTIGEKLFF
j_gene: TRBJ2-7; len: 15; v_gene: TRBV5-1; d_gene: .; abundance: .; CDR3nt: TGCGCCAGCAGCCCGGCGGGGTCGAGCTCCTACGAGCAGTACTTC; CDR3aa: CASSPAGSSSYEQYF
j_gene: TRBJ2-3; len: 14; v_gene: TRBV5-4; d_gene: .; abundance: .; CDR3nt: TGTGCCAGCAGCTTGGCGGGGGACACAGATACGCAGTATTTT; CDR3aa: CASSLAGDTDTQYF
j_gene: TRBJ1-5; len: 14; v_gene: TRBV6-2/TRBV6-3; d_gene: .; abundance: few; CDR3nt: TGTGCCAGCAGTTACCGCAGGGCGGATCAGCCCCAGCATTTT; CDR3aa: CASSYRRADQPQHF
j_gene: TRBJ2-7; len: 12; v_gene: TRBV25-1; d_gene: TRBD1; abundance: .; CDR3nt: TGTGCCAGCATGGGACAGGCCTACGAGCAGTACTTC; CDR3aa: CASMGQAYEQYF
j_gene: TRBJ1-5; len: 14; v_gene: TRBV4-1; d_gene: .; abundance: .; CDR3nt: TGCGCCAGCAGCCCCGGGGGAAGCAATCAGCCCCAGCATTTT; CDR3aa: CASSPGGSNQPQHF
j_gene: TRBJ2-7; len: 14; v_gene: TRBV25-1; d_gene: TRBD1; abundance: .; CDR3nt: TGTGCCAGCAGTGAATTGGGACAGGTCCACGAGCAGTACTTC; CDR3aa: CASSELGQVHEQYF
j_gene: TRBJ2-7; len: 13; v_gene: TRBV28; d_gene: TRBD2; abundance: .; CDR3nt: TGTGCCAGCAGCGGGACTACGTCCTACGAGCAGTACTTC; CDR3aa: CASSGTTSYEQYF
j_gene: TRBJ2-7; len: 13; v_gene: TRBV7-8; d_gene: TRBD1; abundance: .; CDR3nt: TGTGCCAGCAGCTCCCGGACAGGCTACGAGCAGTACTTC; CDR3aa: CASSSRTGYEQYF
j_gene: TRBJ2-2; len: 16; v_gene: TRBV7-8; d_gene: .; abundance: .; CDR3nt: TGTGCCAGCAGCCCACGGACTGGGATTAACACCGGGGAGCTGTTTTTT; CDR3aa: CASSPRTGINTGELFF
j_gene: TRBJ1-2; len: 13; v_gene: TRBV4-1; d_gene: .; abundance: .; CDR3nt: TGCGCCAGCAGCCAAGGGGGGGACTATGGCTACACCTTC; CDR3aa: CASSQGGDYGYTF
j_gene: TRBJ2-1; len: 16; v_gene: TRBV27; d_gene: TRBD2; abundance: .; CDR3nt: TGTGCCAGCACTCGGACTAGCGGGAGTGGATACAATGAGCAGTTCTTC; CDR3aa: CASTRTSGSGYNEQFF
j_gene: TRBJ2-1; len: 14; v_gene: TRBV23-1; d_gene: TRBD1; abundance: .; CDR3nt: TGCGCCACCTGGACAGGGGGATGTAGGGGTGAGCAGTTCTTC; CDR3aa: CATWTGGCRGEQFF
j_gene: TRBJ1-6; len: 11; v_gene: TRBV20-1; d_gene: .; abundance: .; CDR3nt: TGCAGTGCCCGCAGTGATTCACCCCTCCACTTT; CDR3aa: CSARSDSPLHF
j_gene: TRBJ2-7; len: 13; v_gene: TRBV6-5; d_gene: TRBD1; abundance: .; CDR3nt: TGTGCCAGCAGGCCGGCTGGGGGACAGGGGGAGTACTTC; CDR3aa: CASRPAGGQGEYF
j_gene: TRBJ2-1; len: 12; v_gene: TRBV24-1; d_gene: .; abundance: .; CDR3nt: TGTGCCACCGCCCGGACTCAACACGAGCAGTTCTTC; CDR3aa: CATARTQHEQFF
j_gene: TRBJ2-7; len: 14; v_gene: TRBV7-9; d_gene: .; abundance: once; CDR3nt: TGTGCCAGCAGCTTAGCTCATAGAATGAAGGAGCAGTACTTC; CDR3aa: CASSLAHRMKEQYF
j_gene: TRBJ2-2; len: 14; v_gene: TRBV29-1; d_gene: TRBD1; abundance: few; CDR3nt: TGCAGCGCTTGGACAGGGTGGAGAAACGGGGAGCTGTTTTTT; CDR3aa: CSAWTGWRNGELFF
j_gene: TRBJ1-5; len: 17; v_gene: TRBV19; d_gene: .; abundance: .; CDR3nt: TGTGCCAGTAGTTCCGGTTTGTCGGCAGGGCGGTATCAGCCCCAGCATTTT; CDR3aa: CASSSGLSAGRYQPQHF
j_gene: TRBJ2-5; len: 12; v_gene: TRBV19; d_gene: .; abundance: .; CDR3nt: TGTGCCTCCTCGGGGGTTGGAGAGACCCAGTACTTC; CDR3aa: CASSGVGETQYF
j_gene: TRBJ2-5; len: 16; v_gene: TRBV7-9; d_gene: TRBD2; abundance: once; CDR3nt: TGTGCCAGCAGCCCCAGGTGGACTAGCAGCCCGCTGGCCCAGTACTTC; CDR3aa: CASSPRWTSSPLAQYF
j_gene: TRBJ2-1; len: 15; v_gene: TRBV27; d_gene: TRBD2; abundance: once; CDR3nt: TGTGCCAGCAGTTTACTAGCGGGGCTTTACAATGAGCAGTTCTTC; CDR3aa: CASSLLAGLYNEQFF
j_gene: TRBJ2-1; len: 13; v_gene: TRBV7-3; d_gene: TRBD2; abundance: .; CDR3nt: TGTGCCAGCGGGGCGGGAGGGTACAATGAGCAGTTCTTC; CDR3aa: CASGAGGYNEQFF
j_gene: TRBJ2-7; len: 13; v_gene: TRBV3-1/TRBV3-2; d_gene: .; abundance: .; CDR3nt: TGTGCCAGCAGCCAAGTCGGCTCCTACGAGCAGTACTTC; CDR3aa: CASSQVGSYEQYF
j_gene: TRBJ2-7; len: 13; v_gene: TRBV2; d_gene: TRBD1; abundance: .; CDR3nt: TGTGCCAGCAGTGCGGACAGGGACGGCGAGCAGTACTTC; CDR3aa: CASSADRDGEQYF
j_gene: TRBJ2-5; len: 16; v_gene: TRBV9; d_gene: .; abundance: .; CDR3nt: TGTGCCAGCAGCGTAGGTTGGGGCAGGAGACAAGAGACCCAGTACTTC; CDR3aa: CASSVGWGRRQETQYF
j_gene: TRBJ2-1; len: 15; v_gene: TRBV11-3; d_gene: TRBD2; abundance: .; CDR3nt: TGTGCCAGCAGCTCGGGACTAGCGGGGGTTGGTGAGCAGTTCTTC; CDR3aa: CASSSGLAGVGEQFF
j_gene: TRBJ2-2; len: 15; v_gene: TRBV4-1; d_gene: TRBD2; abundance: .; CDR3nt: TGCGCCAGCAGCCAAATCTGGGGGGGCACCGGGGAGCTGTTTTTT; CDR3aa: CASSQIWGGTGELFF
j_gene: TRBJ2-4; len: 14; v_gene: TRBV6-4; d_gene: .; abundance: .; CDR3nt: TGTGCCAGCAGTGAGGCGAGGGCCAAAAACATTCAGTACTTC; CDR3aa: CASSEARAKNIQYF
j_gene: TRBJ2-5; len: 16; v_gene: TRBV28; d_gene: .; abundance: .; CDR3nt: TGTGCCAGCAGCACCCGGGTGGGGGGGCCTTGGGAGACCCAGTACTTC; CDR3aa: CASSTRVGGPWETQYF
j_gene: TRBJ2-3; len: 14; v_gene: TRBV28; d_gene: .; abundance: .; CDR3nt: TGTGCCAGCAGTCCGCGGGATACCACAGATACGCAGTATTTT; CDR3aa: CASSPRDTTDTQYF
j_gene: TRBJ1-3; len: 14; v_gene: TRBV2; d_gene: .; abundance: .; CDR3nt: TGTGCCAGCTGTCTCCAGGGATACGGAAACACCATATATTTT; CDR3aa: CASCLQGYGNTIYF
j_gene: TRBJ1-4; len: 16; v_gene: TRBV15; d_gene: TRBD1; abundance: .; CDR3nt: TGTGCCACCAGCAGCCCCCTGGACAGGGGGTTTGAAAAACTGTTTTTT; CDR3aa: CATSSPLDRGFEKLFF
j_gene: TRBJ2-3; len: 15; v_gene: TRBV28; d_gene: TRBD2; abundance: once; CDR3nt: TGTGCCAGCAGTGCGCCGGGACTAGCCATATATACGCAGTATTTT; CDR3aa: CASSAPGLAIYTQYF
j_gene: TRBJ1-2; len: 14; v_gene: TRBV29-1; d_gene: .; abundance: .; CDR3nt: TGCAGCGTTGAAGATCCCTTCGGTTCCTATGGCTACACCTTC; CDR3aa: CSVEDPFGSYGYTF
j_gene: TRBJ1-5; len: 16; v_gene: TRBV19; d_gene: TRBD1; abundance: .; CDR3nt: TGTGCCAGTAGTAAGACAGGGATGGGAAGCAATCAGCCCCAGCATTTT; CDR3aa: CASSKTGMGSNQPQHF
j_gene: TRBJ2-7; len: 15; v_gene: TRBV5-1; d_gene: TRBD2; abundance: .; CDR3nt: TGCGCCAGCAGGACTAGCGGGAGGGCACCCCACGAGCAGTACTTC; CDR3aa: CASRTSGRAPHEQYF
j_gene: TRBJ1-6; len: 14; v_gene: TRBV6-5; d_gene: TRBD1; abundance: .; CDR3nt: TGTGCCAGCACCTCAGGGACAGGGGTTTCACCCCTCCACTTT; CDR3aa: CASTSGTGVSPLHF
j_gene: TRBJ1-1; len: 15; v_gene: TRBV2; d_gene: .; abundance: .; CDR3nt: TGTGCCAGCAGTGAAGCGCGGGGACCCAACACTGAAGCTTTCTTT; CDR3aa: CASSEARGPNTEAFF
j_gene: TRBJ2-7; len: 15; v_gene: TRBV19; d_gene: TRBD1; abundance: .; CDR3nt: TGTGCCAGTAGTCCCGCGACAGGGGGTCGTAACGAGCAGTACTTC; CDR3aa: CASSPATGGRNEQYF
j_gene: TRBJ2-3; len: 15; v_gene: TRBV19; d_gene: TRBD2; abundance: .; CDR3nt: TGTGCCAGTAGCTCGGCTAGCGGGAGGCCGGATACGCAGTATTTT; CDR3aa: CASSSASGRPDTQYF
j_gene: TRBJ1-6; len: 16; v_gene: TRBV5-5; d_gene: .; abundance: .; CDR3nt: TGTGCCAGCAGCTCGATAAGGGGAGGATCTAATTCACCCCTCCACTTT; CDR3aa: CASSSIRGGSNSPLHF
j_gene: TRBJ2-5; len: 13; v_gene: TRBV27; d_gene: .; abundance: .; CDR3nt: TGTGCCAGCAGTTTAATGGCCCTCCAGACCCAGTACTTC; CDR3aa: CASSLMALQTQYF
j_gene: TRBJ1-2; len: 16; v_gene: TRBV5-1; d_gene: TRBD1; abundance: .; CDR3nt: TGCGCCAGCAGCGATCGCACAGGGGTGAGTCTCTATGGCTACACCTTC; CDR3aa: CASSDRTGVSLYGYTF